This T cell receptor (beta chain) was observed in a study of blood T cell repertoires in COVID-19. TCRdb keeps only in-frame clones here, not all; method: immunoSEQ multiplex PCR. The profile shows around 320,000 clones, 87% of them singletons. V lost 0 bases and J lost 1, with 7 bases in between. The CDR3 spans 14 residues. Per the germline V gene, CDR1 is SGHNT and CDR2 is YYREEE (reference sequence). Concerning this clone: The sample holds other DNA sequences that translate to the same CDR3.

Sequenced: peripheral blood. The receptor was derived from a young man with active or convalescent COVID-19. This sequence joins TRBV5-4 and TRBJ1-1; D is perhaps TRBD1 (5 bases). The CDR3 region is CASSLGQRNTEAFF. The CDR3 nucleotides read TGTGCCAGCAGCTTGGGACAGAGGAACACTGAAGCTTTCTTT.